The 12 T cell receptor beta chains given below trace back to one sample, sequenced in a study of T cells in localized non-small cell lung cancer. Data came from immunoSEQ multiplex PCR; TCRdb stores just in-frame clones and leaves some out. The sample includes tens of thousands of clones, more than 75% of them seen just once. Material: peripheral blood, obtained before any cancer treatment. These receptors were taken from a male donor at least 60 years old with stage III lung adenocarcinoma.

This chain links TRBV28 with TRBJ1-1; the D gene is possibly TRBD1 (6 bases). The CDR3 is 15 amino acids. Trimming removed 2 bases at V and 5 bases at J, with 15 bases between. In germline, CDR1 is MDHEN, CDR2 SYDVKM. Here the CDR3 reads CASSLGGGAGTEAFF. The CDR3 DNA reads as TGTGCCAGCAGTTTAGGGGGGGGCGCGGGGACTGAAGCTTTCTTT.

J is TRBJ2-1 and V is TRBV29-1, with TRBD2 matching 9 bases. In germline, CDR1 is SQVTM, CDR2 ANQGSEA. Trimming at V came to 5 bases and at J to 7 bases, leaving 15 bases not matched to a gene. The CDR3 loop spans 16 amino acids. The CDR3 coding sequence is TGCAGCGTTAAGGACGGCGGGGGGGCCGCGTCTAATGAGCAGTTCTTC. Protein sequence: CSVKDGGGAASNEQFF.

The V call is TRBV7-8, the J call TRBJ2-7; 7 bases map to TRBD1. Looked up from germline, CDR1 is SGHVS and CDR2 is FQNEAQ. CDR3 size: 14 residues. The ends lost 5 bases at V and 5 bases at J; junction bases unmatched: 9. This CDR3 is CASSLSGQSHEQYF. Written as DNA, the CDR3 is TGTGCCAGCAGCCTCTCGGGACAGTCCCACGAGCAGTACTTC.

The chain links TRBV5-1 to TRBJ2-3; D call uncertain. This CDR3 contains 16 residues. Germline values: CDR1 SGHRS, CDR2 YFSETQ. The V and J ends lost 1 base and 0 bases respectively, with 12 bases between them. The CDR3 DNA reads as TGCGCCAGCAGCTTGTCCCATGACATTAGCACAGATACGCAGTATTTT. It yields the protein CASSLSHDISTDTQYF.

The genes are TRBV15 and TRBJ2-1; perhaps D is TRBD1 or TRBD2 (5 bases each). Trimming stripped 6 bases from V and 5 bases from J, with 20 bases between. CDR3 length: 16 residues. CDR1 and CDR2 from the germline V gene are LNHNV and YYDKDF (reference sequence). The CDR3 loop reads CATSRPGTPQNNEQFF. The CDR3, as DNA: TGTGCCACCAGTCGACCAGGGACCCCGCAGAACAATGAGCAGTTCTTC.

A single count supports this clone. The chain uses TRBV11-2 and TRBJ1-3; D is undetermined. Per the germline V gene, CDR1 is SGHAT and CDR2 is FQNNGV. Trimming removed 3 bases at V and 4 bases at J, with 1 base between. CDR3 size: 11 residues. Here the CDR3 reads CASSFGNTIYF. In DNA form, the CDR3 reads TGTGCCAGCAGCTTCGGAAACACCATATATTTT. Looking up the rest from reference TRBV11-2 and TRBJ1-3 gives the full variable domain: EAGVAQSPRYKIIEKRQSVAFWCNPISGHATLYWYQQILGQGPKLLIQFQNNGVVDDSQLPKDRFSAERLKGVDSTLKIQPAKLEDSAVYLCASSFGNTIYFGEGSWLTVV.

The CDR3 reads CSARSTGQASTDTQYF. For the CDR3, the DNA is TGCAGCGCCAGATCTACCGGACAGGCCAGCACAGATACGCAGTATTTT. The genes are TRBV29-1 and TRBJ2-3, with 7 bases fitting TRBD1. The CDR3 contains 16 residues. V lost 7 bases, J lost 0 bases, and 13 bases stayed unmatched. The V gene's germline CDR1 is SQVTM and CDR2 ANQGSEA.

Here the CDR3 DNA reads TGTGCCAGCAGTTACGGGGGAGCGGAGGGAAACATTCAGTACTTC. Its translation: CASSYGGAEGNIQYF. This chain links TRBV6-5 with TRBJ2-4; D possibly corresponds to TRBD2 (6 bases). This CDR3 comprises 15 residues. Trimming removed 2 bases from V and 6 bases from J, with 14 bases in between. From germline, CDR1 is MNHEY and CDR2 SVGAGI.

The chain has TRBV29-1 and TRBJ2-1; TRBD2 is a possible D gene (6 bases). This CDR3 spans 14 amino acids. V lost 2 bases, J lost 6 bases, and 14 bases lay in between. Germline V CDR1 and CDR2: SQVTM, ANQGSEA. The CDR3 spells CSVEPRGTLNEQFF. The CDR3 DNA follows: TGCAGCGTTGAACCCCGGGGGACCCTCAATGAGCAGTTCTTC.

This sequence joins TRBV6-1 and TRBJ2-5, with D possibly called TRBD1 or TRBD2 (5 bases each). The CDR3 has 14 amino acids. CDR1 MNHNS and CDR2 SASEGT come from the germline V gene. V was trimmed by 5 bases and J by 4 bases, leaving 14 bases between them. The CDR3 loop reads CASSRDPDRETQYF. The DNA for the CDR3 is TGTGCCAGCAGTCGGGACCCGGACCGAGAGACCCAGTACTTC.

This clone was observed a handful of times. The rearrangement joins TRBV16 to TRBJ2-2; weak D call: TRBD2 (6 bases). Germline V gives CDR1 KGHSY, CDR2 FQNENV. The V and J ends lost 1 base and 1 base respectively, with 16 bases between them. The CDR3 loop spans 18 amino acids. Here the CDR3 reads CASSQFAGLPGNTGELFF. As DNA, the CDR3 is TGTGCCAGCAGCCAATTTGCCGGACTACCCGGGAACACCGGGGAGCTGTTTTTT.

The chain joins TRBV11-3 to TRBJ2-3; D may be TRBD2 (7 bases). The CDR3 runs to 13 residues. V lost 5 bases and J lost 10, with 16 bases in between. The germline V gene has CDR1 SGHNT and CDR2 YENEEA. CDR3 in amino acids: CASSAGGPRAQYF. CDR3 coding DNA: TGTGCCAGCAGCGCCGGGGGGCCGCGGGCGCAGTATTTT. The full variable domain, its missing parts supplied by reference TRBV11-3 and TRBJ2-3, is EAGVVQSPRYKIIEKKQPVAFWCNPISGHNTLYWYLQNLGQGPELLIRYENEEAVDDSQLPKDRFSAERLKGVDSTLKIQPAELGDSAVYLCASSAGGPRAQYFGPGTRLTVL.